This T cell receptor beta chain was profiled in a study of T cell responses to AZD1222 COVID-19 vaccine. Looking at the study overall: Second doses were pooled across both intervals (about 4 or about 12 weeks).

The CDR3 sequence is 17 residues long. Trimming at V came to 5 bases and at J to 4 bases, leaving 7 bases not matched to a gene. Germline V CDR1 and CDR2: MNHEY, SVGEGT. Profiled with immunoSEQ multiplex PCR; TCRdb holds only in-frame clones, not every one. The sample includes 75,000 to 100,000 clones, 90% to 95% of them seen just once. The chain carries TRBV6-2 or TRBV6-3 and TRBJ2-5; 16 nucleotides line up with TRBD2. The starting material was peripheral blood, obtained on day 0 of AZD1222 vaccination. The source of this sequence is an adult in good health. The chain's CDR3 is CASSPGTSGRAAETQYF. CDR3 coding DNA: TGTGCCAGCAGTCCCGGGACTAGCGGGAGGGCCGCAGAGACCCAGTACTTC.